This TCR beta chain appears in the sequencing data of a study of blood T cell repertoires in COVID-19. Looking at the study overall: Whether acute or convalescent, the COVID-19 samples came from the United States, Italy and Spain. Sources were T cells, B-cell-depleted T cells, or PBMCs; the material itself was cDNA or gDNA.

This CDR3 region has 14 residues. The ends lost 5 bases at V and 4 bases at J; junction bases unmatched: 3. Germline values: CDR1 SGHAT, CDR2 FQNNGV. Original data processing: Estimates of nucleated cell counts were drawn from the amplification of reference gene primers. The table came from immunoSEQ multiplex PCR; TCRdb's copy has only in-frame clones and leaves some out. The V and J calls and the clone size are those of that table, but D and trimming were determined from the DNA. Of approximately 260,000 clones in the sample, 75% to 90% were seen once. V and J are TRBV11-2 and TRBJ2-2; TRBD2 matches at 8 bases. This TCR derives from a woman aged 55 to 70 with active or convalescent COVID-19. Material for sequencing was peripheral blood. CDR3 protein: CASSQTSGTGELFF. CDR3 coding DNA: TGTGCCAGCAGCCAAACTAGCGGCACCGGGGAGCTGTTTTTT.